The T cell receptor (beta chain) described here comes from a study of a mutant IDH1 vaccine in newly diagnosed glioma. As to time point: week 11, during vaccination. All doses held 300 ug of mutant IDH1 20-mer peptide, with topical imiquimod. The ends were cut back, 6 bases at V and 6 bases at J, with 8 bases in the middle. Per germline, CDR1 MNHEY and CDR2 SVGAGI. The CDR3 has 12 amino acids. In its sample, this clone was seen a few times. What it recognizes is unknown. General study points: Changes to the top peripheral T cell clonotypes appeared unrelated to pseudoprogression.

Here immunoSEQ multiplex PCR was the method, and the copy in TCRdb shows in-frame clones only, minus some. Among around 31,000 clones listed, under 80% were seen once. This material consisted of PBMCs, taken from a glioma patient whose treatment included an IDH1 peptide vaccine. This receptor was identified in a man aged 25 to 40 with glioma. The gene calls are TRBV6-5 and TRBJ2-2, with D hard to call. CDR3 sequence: CASSNWSGELFF. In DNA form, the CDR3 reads TGTGCCAGCAGCAACTGGTCCGGGGAGCTGTTTTTT.